This entry concerns a single TCR beta chain. Its antigen is currently unknown. Genomic DNA was the PCR template. A primer set of 30 forward and 13 reverse primers amplified the CDR3. TCRdb re-analysed the multiplex PCR reads in MiXCR, keeping a single row per CDR3 protein. This sample has some 250,000 distinct CDR3 sequences, with approximately 45% found just once. These data are taken from a study of type 1 and type 2 diabetes patients. Study in general: Participants included type 1 and type 2 diabetes patients plus nondiabetic controls.

V trimming: 5 bases; J trimming: 4 bases; junction bases outside the gene matches: 4. This CDR3 is 13 amino acids long. Germline V gene data show CDR1 as MNHEY and CDR2 as SMNVEV (reference sequence). The study, taken as a whole, reports: Groups were not age- or gender-matched, which may bias interpretation.

Each diabetic donor fulfilled classification criteria for either type 1 or type 2. Peripheral blood, around 9.5 milliliters per participant, was collected. The clonotype was recovered from a man younger than 30 with type 2 diabetes. Sequencing used peripheral blood mononuclear cells (PBMCs). The chain is built from TRBV27 and TRBJ1-2; 7 nucleotides align to TRBD1. Here the CDR3 reads CASSHRDSYGYTF. As DNA, the CDR3 is TGTGCCAGCAGTCACCGGGACAGCTATGGCTACACCTTC.